These 25 T cell receptor beta chains share one sample of origin, sequenced in a study of CXCR3-negative and CXCR3-positive naive CD8 T cells (dated by TCRdb to about 2019). The instrument given in TCRdb is NextSeq 550. The Human TCR Profiling Kit (MiLaboratory) was used to make UMI-labeled 5' RACE TRB cDNA libraries. The reads, reprocessed by TCRdb, yield one row per CDR3 protein sequence and no DNA. The sample's records list around 50,000 distinct CDR3 sequences. The ten top clones hold 2.5% of the sample. The material sequenced was naive CXCR3- CD8+ T cells from blood. Explained via the paper, the cell subset or site label denotes: CD45RO-CCR7+CD27+CD95- naive CD8+ T cells lacking CXCR3 (TNR3-). These receptors were collected from a human donor in good health. Some clones in this sample may be carry-over from other donors' samples.

The gene calls are TRBV9 and TRBJ1-2; the D call of TRBD1 rests on TCRdb alone, since no DNA is present to check it. The CDR3 loop spans 17 amino acids. Germline V gives CDR1 SGDLS, CDR2 YYNGEE. The chain's CDR3 is CASSEGTGASANYGYTF.

The chain uses TRBV7-8 and TRBJ2-1; without DNA, the TCRdb call of TRBD1 cannot be checked. The CDR3 covers 13 residues. The V gene's germline CDR1 is SGHVS and CDR2 FQNEAQ. The CDR3 sequence: CASSRSTGTGEFF.

The V gene is TRBV14, the J gene TRBJ2-7; TCRdb returns TRBD1, unconfirmable since there is no DNA. The CDR3 length is 15 residues. The V gene's germline CDR1 is SGHDN and CDR2 FVKESK. The CDR3 reads CASSQVPQGRYEQYF.

V usage is TRBV25-1 and J usage is TRBJ1-1; TCRdb's assignment of TRBD1 cannot be checked, as there is no DNA. The CDR3 contains 12 residues. Germline assignment: CDR1 MGHDK and CDR2 SYGVNS. CDR3: CASSPGTFEAFF.

The chain links TRBV10-3 to TRBJ2-3; TCRdb calls TRBD2, which cannot be checked without DNA. Germline values: CDR1 ENHRY, CDR2 SYGVKD. CDR3 length: 18 amino acids. The CDR3 sequence is CAISEGTSGTPDPDTQYF.

This chain uses TRBV29-1 with TRBJ1-1. Germline V CDR1 and CDR2: SQVTM, ANQGSEA. This CDR3 contains 12 residues. CDR3 sequence: CSVGHEGTEAFF.

V gene TRBV5-1 combines with J gene TRBJ2-1; checking the TCRdb D call of TRBD2 is not possible without DNA. The CDR3 spans 17 residues. In germline, CDR1 is SGHRS, CDR2 YFSETQ. CDR3 sequence: CASSLFSGGRSYNEQFF.

The chain couples TRBV7-9 to TRBJ1-1; TCRdb indicates TRBD1, and absent DNA this call remains unverified. This CDR3 has 15 amino acids. Germline V CDR1 and CDR2: SEHNR, FQNEAQ (reference sequence). CDR3 amino acids: CASSLRGTGGTEAFF.

The chain uses TRBV4-2 and TRBJ1-1; TCRdb designates TRBD1, a call that cannot be tested without DNA. The CDR3 spans 16 residues. Germline V lookup: CDR1 LGHNA, CDR2 YNFKEQ. The CDR3 here is CASSQGGGQGGTEAFF.

The CDR3 spells CASSSTGGTYEQYF. The V call is TRBV19, the J call TRBJ2-7; absent DNA, TCRdb's TRBD1 call cannot be checked. Germline lookup yields CDR1 LNHDA and CDR2 SQIVND (reference sequence). The CDR3 is made up of 14 amino acids.

The chain carries TRBV15 and TRBJ1-1. Germline CDR1 LNHNV, CDR2 YYDKDF (reference sequence). The CDR3 runs to 15 residues. CDR3 in amino acids: CATSRLVMDVAEAFF.

The V gene is TRBV12-3 or TRBV12-4, the J gene TRBJ2-7; TCRdb picks TRBD1, but there is no DNA to check that call. The CDR3 covers 12 residues. CDR3 residues: CASTQGGTGVFF.

The chain combines TRBV20-1 with TRBJ2-7; without DNA, the TCRdb call of TRBD1 cannot be checked. Germline CDR1 reads DFQATT; CDR2 reads SNEGSKA (reference sequence). The CDR3 is 12 residues long. Here the CDR3 reads CSARDRGYEQYF.

This chain joins TRBV7-9 and TRBJ2-1; TCRdb proposes TRBD1, but this gene call is untestable without DNA. Germline V gene sequence: CDR1 SEHNR, CDR2 FQNEAQ (reference sequence). This CDR3 is built from 11 residues. The CDR3: CASRIDRSQFF.

The chain's CDR3 is CSVGLAGALYEQYF. The J gene is TRBJ2-7, the V gene TRBV29-1; TCRdb reports TRBD2, a call that lacks DNA to check it against. CDR1 is SQVTM and CDR2 is ANQGSEA in the germline V gene. The CDR3 is 14 residues long.

V usage is TRBV4-2 and J usage is TRBJ2-7; TCRdb picks TRBD1, but there is no DNA to check that call. This CDR3 contains 15 residues. The germline V gene has CDR1 LGHNA and CDR2 YNFKEQ. CDR3 sequence: CASSDPGQGGYEQYF.

The chain is built from TRBV7-7 and TRBJ2-7; checking the TCRdb D call of TRBD2 is not possible without DNA. The germline gives CDR1 SSHAT, CDR2 FNYEAQ (reference sequence). The length of the CDR3 is 14 residues. CDR3 residues: CASSPNSGSDEQYF.

V usage is TRBV7-2 and J usage is TRBJ1-6. Germline lookup yields CDR1 SGHTA and CDR2 FQGNSA. The CDR3 is made up of 13 amino acids. CDR3 residues: CASSFGGDSPLHF.

The V gene is TRBV20-1, the J gene TRBJ2-1; TCRdb gives TRBD2 as the D gene, but with no DNA this cannot be confirmed. CDR3 length: 15 amino acids. Germline CDR1 and CDR2: DFQATT and SNEGSKA (reference sequence). The CDR3 reads CSARDRSGGYNEQFF.

The rearrangement links TRBV29-1 to TRBJ1-2; TCRdb's assignment of TRBD1 cannot be checked, as there is no DNA. The germline CDR1 and CDR2 sequences are SQVTM and ANQGSEA. The CDR3 is made up of 15 amino acids. The chain's CDR3 is CSVVQPQAPNYGYTF.

The chain employs TRBV28 and TRBJ2-3; TCRdb designates TRBD1, a call that cannot be tested without DNA. The germline V gene has CDR1 MDHEN and CDR2 SYDVKM. This CDR3 has 14 residues. The CDR3 region is CASSFQTGQDTQYF.

This rearrangement joins TRBV28 to TRBJ1-1; TCRdb's D gene call, TRBD1, goes unchecked for lack of DNA. There are 14 residues in the CDR3. CDR1 and CDR2 from the germline V gene are MDHEN and SYDVKM. The CDR3 spells CASSFEGLRTEAFF.

V usage is TRBV20-1 and J usage is TRBJ2-3; TCRdb selects TRBD1, and the lack of DNA leaves this call unchecked. The germline V gene encodes CDR1 DFQATT and CDR2 SNEGSKA (reference sequence). CDR3 length equals 15 residues. CDR3 region: CSARATTRETDTQYF.

CDR3 amino acids: CASSFSGAEYNEQFF. The chain has TRBV12-3 or TRBV12-4 and TRBJ2-1; the TRBD1 assignment by TCRdb is unverifiable without DNA. This CDR3 is 15 amino acids long.

This chain links TRBV27 with TRBJ2-1; lacking DNA, the TRBD1 call made by TCRdb goes unchecked. CDR3 length: 16 amino acids. Germline V gives CDR1 MNHEY, CDR2 SMNVEV (reference sequence). The CDR3 is CASSLPGQGILNEQFF.